A selection of T cell receptor beta chains follows, all from one sample in a study of blood T cell repertoires in COVID-19. Profiled with immunoSEQ multiplex PCR; TCRdb holds only in-frame clones, not every one. The sample consists of about 220,000 clones, over 75% of them appearing once. What was sequenced was PBMCs or T cells enriched from blood (not recorded which). These receptor sequences come from a woman aged 18-29 years in a cohort exposed to, infected with or recovered from COVID-19 (not recorded which). CDR3s include the opening cysteine and the closing phenylalanine or tryptophan. The D gene is left open where the match is weak. Clone sizes are given selectively: once, few, many, or a class where the clone is expanded.

v_gene: TRBV10-3
d_gene: TRBD2
len: 15
j_gene: TRBJ2-5
abundance: NA
CDR3nt: TGTGCCATCAGCCCGACTAGCGGGGTAGTAGAGACCCAGTACTTC
CDR3aa: CAISPTSGVVETQYF

v_gene: TRBV9
d_gene: NA
len: 15
j_gene: TRBJ1-6
abundance: NA
CDR3nt: TGTGCCAGCAGCGTAGGGACAGCATATAATTCACCCCTCCACTTT
CDR3aa: CASSVGTAYNSPLHF

v_gene: TRBV6-5
d_gene: NA
len: 13
j_gene: TRBJ1-1
abundance: NA
CDR3nt: TGTGCCAGCTCCGGGGACATGAACACTGAAGCTTTCTTT
CDR3aa: CASSGDMNTEAFF

v_gene: TRBV29-1
d_gene: NA
len: 15
j_gene: TRBJ1-2
abundance: NA
CDR3nt: TGCAGCGTTGTCGCCCGGGACAATCTTTCTAATGGCTACACCTTC
CDR3aa: CSVVARDNLSNGYTF

v_gene: TRBV28
d_gene: TRBD1
len: 16
j_gene: TRBJ1-1
abundance: NA
CDR3nt: TGTGCCAGCACCTCAATCGGGACAGGGGGAAAAACTGAAGCTTTCTTT
CDR3aa: CASTSIGTGGKTEAFF

v_gene: TRBV6-5
d_gene: TRBD2
len: 15
j_gene: TRBJ2-4
abundance: NA
CDR3nt: TGTGCCAGCAGGTTGACTAGCGGGAGGGTTAACATTCAGTACTTC
CDR3aa: CASRLTSGRVNIQYF

v_gene: TRBV9
d_gene: TRBD2
len: 16
j_gene: TRBJ2-1
abundance: few
CDR3nt: TGTGCCAGCAGCGTAGCTGGGACTAGCGGGTCCGGGGAGCAGTTCTTC
CDR3aa: CASSVAGTSGSGEQFF

v_gene: TRBV5-4
d_gene: NA
len: 14
j_gene: TRBJ2-5
abundance: NA
CDR3nt: TGTGCCAGCAGCTCTCGGGGATCTGAGGAGACCCAGTACTTC
CDR3aa: CASSSRGSEETQYF

v_gene: TRBV5-4
d_gene: NA
len: 14
j_gene: TRBJ2-7
abundance: few
CDR3nt: TGTGCCAGCAGCTTCCCAGGGGAAAAAGGGGAGCAGTACTTC
CDR3aa: CASSFPGEKGEQYF

v_gene: TRBV7-8
d_gene: TRBD1
len: 15
j_gene: TRBJ2-5
abundance: NA
CDR3nt: TGTGCCAGCAGCTTAGAGGGACAGGGCCAAGAGACCCAGTACTTC
CDR3aa: CASSLEGQGQETQYF

v_gene: TRBV10-3
d_gene: NA
len: 13
j_gene: TRBJ2-7
abundance: NA
CDR3nt: TGTGCCGCCAGGCCGACAGAAACCTACGAGCAGTACTTC
CDR3aa: CAARPTETYEQYF

v_gene: TRBV28
d_gene: TRBD1
len: 16
j_gene: TRBJ1-5
abundance: once
CDR3nt: TGTGCCAGCATACAATCACAGGGGTTAAGCAATCAGCCCCAGCATTTT
CDR3aa: CASIQSQGLSNQPQHF

v_gene: TRBV2
d_gene: NA
len: 12
j_gene: TRBJ2-7
abundance: NA
CDR3nt: TGTGCCAGCACCATACAGGGTATCGAGCAGTACTTC
CDR3aa: CASTIQGIEQYF

v_gene: TRBV10-3
d_gene: NA
len: 16
j_gene: TRBJ1-4
abundance: NA
CDR3nt: TGTGCCATCAGTGAAGTTGTGACAGGAAATAATGAAAAACTGTTTTTT
CDR3aa: CAISEVVTGNNEKLFF

v_gene: TRBV29-1
d_gene: TRBD1
len: 15
j_gene: TRBJ1-2
abundance: NA
CDR3nt: TGCAGCGTTGAGGGGAGAGGACAGGAAAACTATGGCTACACCTTC
CDR3aa: CSVEGRGQENYGYTF

v_gene: TRBV2
d_gene: TRBD2
len: 15
j_gene: TRBJ2-1
abundance: NA
CDR3nt: TGTGCCAGCAGGAGAAGACTAGCGGGAGCCAATGAGCAGTTCTTC
CDR3aa: CASRRRLAGANEQFF

v_gene: TRBV12-3/TRBV12-4
d_gene: NA
len: 12
j_gene: TRBJ2-2
abundance: NA
CDR3nt: TGTGCCAGCAGGCGGAACACCGGGGAGCTGTTTTTT
CDR3aa: CASRRNTGELFF

v_gene: TRBV2
d_gene: TRBD2
len: 15
j_gene: TRBJ2-1
abundance: NA
CDR3nt: TGTGCCAGCAGGCCCCGAGCGGGAGTGGGAAATGAGCAGTTCTTC
CDR3aa: CASRPRAGVGNEQFF

v_gene: TRBV18
d_gene: NA
len: 15
j_gene: TRBJ1-1
abundance: NA
CDR3nt: TGTGCCAGCTCACCACCGGCAGGGCGAAACACTGAAGCTTTCTTT
CDR3aa: CASSPPAGRNTEAFF

v_gene: TRBV6-5
d_gene: TRBD1
len: 14
j_gene: TRBJ2-7
abundance: NA
CDR3nt: TGTGCCAGCACTCCGGACAGGGACAACTACGAGCAGTACTTC
CDR3aa: CASTPDRDNYEQYF

v_gene: TRBV5-1
d_gene: TRBD2
len: 16
j_gene: TRBJ2-1
abundance: NA
CDR3nt: TGCGCCAGCAGCCGCTCTAGCGGGAGGGCCTACAATGAGCAGTTCTTC
CDR3aa: CASSRSSGRAYNEQFF